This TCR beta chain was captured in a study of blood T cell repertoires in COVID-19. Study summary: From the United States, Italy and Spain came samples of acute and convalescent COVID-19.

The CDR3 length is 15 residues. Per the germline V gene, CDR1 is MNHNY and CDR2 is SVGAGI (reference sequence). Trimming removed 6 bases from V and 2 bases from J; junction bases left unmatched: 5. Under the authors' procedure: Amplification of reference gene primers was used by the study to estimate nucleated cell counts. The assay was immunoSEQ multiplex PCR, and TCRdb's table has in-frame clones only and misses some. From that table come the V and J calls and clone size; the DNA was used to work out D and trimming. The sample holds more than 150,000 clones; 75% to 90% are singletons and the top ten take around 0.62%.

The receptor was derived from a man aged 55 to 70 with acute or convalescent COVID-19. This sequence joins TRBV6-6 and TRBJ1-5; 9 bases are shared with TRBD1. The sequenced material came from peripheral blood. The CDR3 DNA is TGTGCCAGCAGACAGGGGGCATGGGGCAATCAGCCCCAGCATTTT. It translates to CASRQGAWGNQPQHF.